The T cell receptor beta chain under discussion was sequenced for a study of early T cells in non-severe SARS-CoV-2 infection (dated by TCRdb to 2020 to 2023). For the wider study: Because TCR sequencing relied on bulk RNA taken from unsorted whole blood, pairing of alpha and beta chains was not possible.

The paper as a whole reports these results and caveats: Matching against VDJdb was skewed toward anti-spike CD8 responses, likely underestimated virus-specific expansions, and missed private and CD4 specificities.

As regards this clonotype: What this receptor recognizes is not known. It has no much larger one-base neighbor in the sample; base qualities were not kept.

Including the terminal cysteine and phenylalanine, the CDR3 comprises 11 residues. The CDR3 DNA has 33 bases and is translated from base 1. V lost 8 bases and J lost 1 base; the stretch between them is 6 bases long. The germline V gene sets CDR1 to MNHNS and CDR2 to SASEGT. Set within a cohort of healthcare workers in London, UK, this nested case-control study involved weekly PCR testing of nasopharyngeal swabs along with blood sampling. Healthcare workers were enrolled in the week of the UK lockdown, from 23 to 31 March 2020, and were followed every week for up to roughly 15 weeks. Receptor amplification or capture employed 5' RACE. Sequencing instrument: NextSeq 500. The TCR library protocol attached unique molecular identifiers to individual cDNA molecules to correct for sequencing error and PCR bias. Both TCR alpha and beta chains were sequenced, and tight co-correlation was observed between alpha and beta sequence abundances in each sample. In the authors' own workflow: V gene, J gene and CDR3 annotation of TCR sequences was performed with Decombinator V4. TCRs were defined as expanded if a significant change between any two time points was detected under a Poisson model with p below 0.0001. Abundances of TCRs were expressed as counts per million after normalisation to the total number of TCRs sequenced in each sample. MAIT TCRs were defined by TRAV1-2 paired with TRAJ12, TRAJ20 or TRAJ33, and iNKT TCRs by TRAV10 paired with TRAJ18. VDJdb, accessed 1 November 2021, was searched for CMV, EBV and SARS-CoV-2 annotated TCRs, excluding TCRs annotated for multiple antigens. TCRdb reprocessing: public reads trimmed at Q25 with fastp, clones called with MiXCR, in-frame beta chains kept. Entries that share a CDR3 protein sequence are merged under the most common genes and DNA. Here the V and J calls rest on TCRdb's processing, not on the authors' analysis. The sample table records under 45,000 distinct CDR3 sequences; around 6.5% of these occur just once. The ten largest clonotypes hold about 25% of the sample.

The sample was whole blood, taken at baseline. The chain is assembled from TRBV6-1 and TRBJ2-7, with an unclear D gene assignment. This clonotype was obtained from an adult who was a healthcare worker with PCR-confirmed SARS-CoV-2 infection or an uninfected control (not recorded which). The DNA is TGTGCCAGCGCGTTATCCTACGAGCAGTACTTC. Translated, it gives CASALSYEQYF.